This section outlines one TCR beta chain sequence together with its context. This entry is derived from a study of blood T cell repertoires in COVID-19. Study summary: Italy, Spain and the United States were the sources of the convalescent and acute COVID-19 samples.

Study processing details: Using reference gene primer amplification, nucleated cell counts were estimated. Repertoires were generated with immunoSEQ multiplex PCR, while TCRdb's copy carries only in-frame clones and drops some. The V and J calls and clone size were taken over from that table, and D and trimming were inferred from the DNA. The data show 150,000 or so clones, about 86% seen once. CDR1 is LNHDA, CDR2 SQIVND, per germline (reference sequence). V lost 4 bases, J lost 5 bases, and 11 bases lay in between. CDR3 size: 13 residues. The sequence was collected from a woman aged 55-70 years with acute or convalescent COVID-19. This chain joins TRBV19 and TRBJ2-5; TRBD2 might be the D (6 bases). Sequencing was carried out using peripheral blood. This CDR3 is CASSTPGTETQYF. CDR3 nucleotides: TGTGCCAGTAGTACCCCAGGGACTGAGACCCAGTACTTC. Full variable domain (missing parts from reference TRBV19 and TRBJ2-5): DGGITQSPKYLFRKEGQNVTLSCEQNLNHDAMYWYRQDPGQGLRLIYYSQIVNDFQKGDIAEGYSVSREKKESFPLTVTSAQKNPTAFYLCASSTPGTETQYFGPGTRLLVL.